A selection of T cell receptor beta chains follows, all from one sample in a study of cytomegalovirus exposure and HLA in healthy donors. The protocol was immunoSEQ multiplex PCR, while the TCRdb copy is restricted to in-frame clones and leaves out a portion. This table has around 140,000 clones, over 70% appearing once. Sequenced: PBMCs. These receptors originate from a man aged 40-49 years in good health and CMV-seronegative. The CDR3 runs from the conserved cysteine through the conserved F or W. Fields, in order: D gene, J gene, V gene, clone size, CDR3 protein, CDR3 DNA. A D gene is named only where the DNA matches it firmly. Clone size, where shown, is once, few, many, or a class for clones that have expanded.

D: TRBD1
J: TRBJ1-2
V: TRBV5-5
size: NA
CDR3: CASSTDRGGGGYGYTF
DNA: TGTGCCAGCAGCACGGACAGGGGAGGGGGTGGCTATGGCTACACCTTC

D: NA
J: TRBJ1-6
V: TRBV9
size: once
CDR3: CASSVDSGYNSPLHF
DNA: TGTGCCAGCAGCGTAGATTCCGGGTATAATTCACCCCTCCACTTT

D: NA
J: TRBJ2-1
V: TRBV28
size: NA
CDR3: CASSPHLADNEQFF
DNA: TGTGCCAGCAGTCCCCATTTGGCTGACAATGAGCAGTTCTTC

D: NA
J: TRBJ2-3
V: TRBV6-5
size: few
CDR3: CASSYSTTDTQYF
DNA: TGTGCCAGCAGTTACTCAACAACAGATACGCAGTATTTT

D: NA
J: TRBJ2-3
V: TRBV6-1
size: NA
CDR3: CASSAPGDTQYF
DNA: TGTGCCAGCAGTGCTCCGGGAGATACGCAGTATTTT

D: NA
J: TRBJ1-1
V: TRBV7-8
size: NA
CDR3: CASSLVTQEGMPNTEAFF
DNA: TGTGCCAGCAGCTTAGTCACGCAGGAGGGGATGCCGAACACTGAAGCTTTCTTT

D: TRBD1
J: TRBJ1-1
V: TRBV7-9
size: NA
CDR3: CASSPRDRNMNTEAFF
DNA: TGTGCCAGCAGCCCGCGGGACAGGAACATGAACACTGAAGCTTTCTTT

D: NA
J: TRBJ1-1
V: TRBV7-8
size: once
CDR3: CASSSGMNTEAFF
DNA: TGTGCCAGCAGCTCCGGGATGAACACTGAAGCTTTCTTT

D: TRBD2
J: TRBJ2-5
V: TRBV7-2
size: NA
CDR3: CASSTSSGGAQETQYF
DNA: TGTGCCAGCAGCACATCTAGCGGGGGGGCCCAAGAGACCCAGTACTTC

D: NA
J: TRBJ1-5
V: TRBV18
size: once
CDR3: CASSLPGGPNQPQHF
DNA: TGTGCCAGCTCCCTTCCCGGGGGGCCCAATCAGCCCCAGCATTTT

D: NA
J: TRBJ1-2
V: TRBV18
size: NA
CDR3: CASSPPEARGYTF
DNA: TGTGCCAGCTCACCCCCGGAGGCGAGAGGCTACACCTTC

D: NA
J: TRBJ1-4
V: TRBV28
size: NA
CDR3: CASSSEGGNEKLFF
DNA: TGTGCCAGCAGTTCGGAGGGGGGGAATGAAAAACTGTTTTTT